This T cell receptor beta chain appears in the sequencing data of a study of cytomegalovirus exposure and HLA in healthy donors. The PCR ran on 60 Vbeta and 13 Jbeta primers. Repertoires were generated with immunoSEQ multiplex PCR, while TCRdb's copy carries only in-frame clones and drops some. The sample has roughly 120,000 clones, 80% seen once. The receptor was isolated from a male donor in good health and CMV-seronegative. Material: PBMCs.

CDR3 DNA: TGTGCCAGTAGTTTCAGGGGTCCCGGGGAGCTGTTTTTT. Its translation is CASSFRGPGELFF. The rearrangement uses TRBV19 and TRBJ2-2, with D perhaps TRBD1 (6 bases). The V end was cut by 5 bases, the J end by 6 bases, with 10 bases between. Looked up from germline, CDR1 is LNHDA and CDR2 is SQIVND (reference sequence). CDR3 size: 13 residues.